This TCR beta chain was sequenced for a study of T cell repertoires in ileal Crohn's disease. The wider study: Postoperative therapy was given to about half: eleven to twelve thiopurines, 18 anti-TNF agents.

Points from the study as a whole: Endoscopic recurrence occurred in every patient whose clonality exceeded 26.8%. Active smokers at surgery had more clonal expansions than non-smokers.

Profiling relied on immunoSEQ multiplex PCR, and the TCRdb table lists in-frame clones only, not all of them. The sample has about 17,000 clones, around 66% seen once; the top ten hold 4.5% to 5.5%. Concerning this clone itself: Its antigen is unidentified.

Per germline, CDR1 SGHTS and CDR2 YDEGEE. The CDR3 sequence is 16 residues long. Losses at the gene ends were 4 bases for V and 5 bases for J; bases not matched to a gene: 12. Adults with ileal or ileocolonic Crohn's disease and an indication for resection were eligible. This TCR was recovered from an adult with Crohn's disease. Sequenced: ileal tissue. The J gene is TRBJ2-5, the V gene TRBV5-8, with 9 bases fitting TRBD2. CDR3 protein: CASSPGLAGGPETQYF. As DNA, the CDR3 is TGTGCCAGCAGCCCCGGGCTGGCGGGAGGGCCGGAGACCCAGTACTTC.